What follows describes a single TCR beta chain. CDR3 length: 12 amino acids. Germline V gives CDR1 SQVTM, CDR2 ANQGSEA. Trimming stripped 4 bases from V and 7 bases from J, with 13 bases between. This sample is part of a study of blood T cell repertoires in COVID-19. Original analysis: From reference gene primer amplification, estimates of nucleated cell counts were derived. Sequencing used immunoSEQ multiplex PCR; TCRdb keeps in-frame clones, though not all of them. That table furnishes V, J and clone size, whereas the DNA furnished D and trimming. Of 55,000 to 65,000 clones listed, almost 90% are singletons.

The receptor's source is a man in his sixties with acute or convalescent COVID-19. The chain couples TRBV29-1 to TRBJ2-5; TRBD1 is a possible D gene (6 bases). Specimen: peripheral blood. The CDR3 protein is CSVVPGEGTQYF. CDR3 coding DNA: TGCAGCGTTGTCCCAGGGGAAGGGACCCAGTACTTC.